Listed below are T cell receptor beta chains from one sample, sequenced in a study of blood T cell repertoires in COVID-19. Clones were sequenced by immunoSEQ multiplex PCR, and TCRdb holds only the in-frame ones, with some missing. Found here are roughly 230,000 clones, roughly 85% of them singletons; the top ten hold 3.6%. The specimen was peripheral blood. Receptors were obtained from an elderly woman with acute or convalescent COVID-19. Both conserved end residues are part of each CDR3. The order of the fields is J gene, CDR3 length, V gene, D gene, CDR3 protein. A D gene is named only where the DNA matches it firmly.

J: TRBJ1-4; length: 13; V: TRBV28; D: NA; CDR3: CASSSRGTEKLFF
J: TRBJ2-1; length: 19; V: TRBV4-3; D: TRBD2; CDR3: CASSQEALAGGRSYNEQFF
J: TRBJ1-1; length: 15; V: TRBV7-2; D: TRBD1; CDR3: CASSPDRGRNTEAFF
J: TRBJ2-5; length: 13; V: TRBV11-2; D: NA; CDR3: CASSLVFGETQYF
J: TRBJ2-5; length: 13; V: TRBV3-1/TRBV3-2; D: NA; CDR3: CASSQDRRETQYF
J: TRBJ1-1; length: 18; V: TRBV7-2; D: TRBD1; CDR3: CASSLDRGRMVGDTEAFF
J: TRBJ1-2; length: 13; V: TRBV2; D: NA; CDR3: CASQDSPISGYTF
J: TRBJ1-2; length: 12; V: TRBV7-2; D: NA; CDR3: CASSFTGYGYTF
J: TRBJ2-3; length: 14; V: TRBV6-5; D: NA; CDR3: CASRDGGSTDTQYF
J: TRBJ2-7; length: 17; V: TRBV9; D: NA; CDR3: CASSTSSRGPISYEQYF
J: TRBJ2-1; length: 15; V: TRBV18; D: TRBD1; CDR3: CASSQGQGSYNEQFF
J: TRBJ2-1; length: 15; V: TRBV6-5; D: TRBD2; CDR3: CASSSLAGGLSEQFF
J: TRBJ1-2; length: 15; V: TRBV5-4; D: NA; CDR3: CASSLSSGGFYGYTF
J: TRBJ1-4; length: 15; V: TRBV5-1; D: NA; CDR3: CASSLGGGTNEKLFF
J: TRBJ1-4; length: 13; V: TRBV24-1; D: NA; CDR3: CATSDTGYEKLFF
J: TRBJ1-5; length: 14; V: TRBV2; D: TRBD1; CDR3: CASSEGGSYQPQHF
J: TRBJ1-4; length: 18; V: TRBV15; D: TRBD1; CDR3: CATSTPYGLGQGWEKLFF
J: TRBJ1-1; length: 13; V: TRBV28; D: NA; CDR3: CASRWRQGAEAFF
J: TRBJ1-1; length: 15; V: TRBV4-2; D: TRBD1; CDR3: CASSQDGTVPLRAFF
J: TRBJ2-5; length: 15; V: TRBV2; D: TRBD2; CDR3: CASSEMAGGRETQYF
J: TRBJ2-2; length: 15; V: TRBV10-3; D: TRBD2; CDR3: CATTGLAGDTGELFF
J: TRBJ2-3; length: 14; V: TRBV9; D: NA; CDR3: CASSVGGWTDTQYF
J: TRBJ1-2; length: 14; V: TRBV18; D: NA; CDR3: CASSPPISGTTDTF
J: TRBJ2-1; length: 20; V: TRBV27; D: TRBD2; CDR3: CASSLRTSGGDLSSYNEQFF
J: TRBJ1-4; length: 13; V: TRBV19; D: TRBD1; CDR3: CASRQGEGEKLFF
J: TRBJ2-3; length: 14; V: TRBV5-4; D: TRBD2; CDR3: CASSLQLAGDTQYF
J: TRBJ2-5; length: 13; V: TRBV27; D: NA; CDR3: CASKRDTQETQYF
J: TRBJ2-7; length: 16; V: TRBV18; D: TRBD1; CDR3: CASSPTGTGAPYEQYF
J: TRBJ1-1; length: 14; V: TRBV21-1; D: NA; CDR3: CASSKVAKGTEAFF
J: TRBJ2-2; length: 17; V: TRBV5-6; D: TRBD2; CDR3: CASSLASGRDYTGELFF
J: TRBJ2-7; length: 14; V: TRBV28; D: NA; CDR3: CASSVTRGAYEQYF
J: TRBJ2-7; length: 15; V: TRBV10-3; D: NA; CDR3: CAISESDRSSYEQYF
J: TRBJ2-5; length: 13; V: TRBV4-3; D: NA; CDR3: CASSPNKGETQYF